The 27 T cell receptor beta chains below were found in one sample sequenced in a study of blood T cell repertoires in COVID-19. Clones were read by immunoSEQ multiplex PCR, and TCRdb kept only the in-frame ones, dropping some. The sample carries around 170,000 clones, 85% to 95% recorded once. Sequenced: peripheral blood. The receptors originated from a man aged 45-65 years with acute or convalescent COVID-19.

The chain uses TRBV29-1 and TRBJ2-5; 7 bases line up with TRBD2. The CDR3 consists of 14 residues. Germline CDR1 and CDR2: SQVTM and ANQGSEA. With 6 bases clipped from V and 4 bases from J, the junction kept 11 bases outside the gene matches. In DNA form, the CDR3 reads TGCAGCGTAGAAAGGGGCATAGCGGGAGAGACCCAGTACTTC. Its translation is CSVERGIAGETQYF.

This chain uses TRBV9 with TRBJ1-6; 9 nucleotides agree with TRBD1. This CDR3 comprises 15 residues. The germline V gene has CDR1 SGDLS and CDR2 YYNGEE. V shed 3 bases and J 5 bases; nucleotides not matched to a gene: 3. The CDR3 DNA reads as TGTGCCAGCAGCGCGCGGACAGGGGATAATTCACCCCTCCACTTT. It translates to CASSARTGDNSPLHF.

The CDR3 DNA follows: TGCAGCGTTGAGGGGACAGGGGATAAGTGGTCCTACAATGAGCAGTTCTTC. Encoded protein: CSVEGTGDKWSYNEQFF. The chain joins TRBV29-1 to TRBJ2-1; TRBD1 aligns across 10 bases. V was clipped by 3 bases and J by 1 base; unmatched bases: 9. Germline loops: CDR1 SQVTM, CDR2 ANQGSEA. The CDR3 has 17 amino acids.

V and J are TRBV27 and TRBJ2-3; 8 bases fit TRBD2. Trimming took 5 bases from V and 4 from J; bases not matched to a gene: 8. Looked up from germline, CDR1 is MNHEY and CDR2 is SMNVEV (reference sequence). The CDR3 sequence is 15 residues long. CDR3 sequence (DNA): TGTGCCAGCAGTCTTGGTGGCGGGAGGCCAGATACGCAGTATTTT. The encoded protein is CASSLGGGRPDTQYF.

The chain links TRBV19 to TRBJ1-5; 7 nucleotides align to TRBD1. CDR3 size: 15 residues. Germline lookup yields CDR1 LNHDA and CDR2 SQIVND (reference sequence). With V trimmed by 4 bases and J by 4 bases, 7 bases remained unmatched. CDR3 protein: CASSSRQGNNQPQHF. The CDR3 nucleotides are TGTGCCAGTAGTAGCAGACAGGGAAATAATCAGCCCCAGCATTTT.

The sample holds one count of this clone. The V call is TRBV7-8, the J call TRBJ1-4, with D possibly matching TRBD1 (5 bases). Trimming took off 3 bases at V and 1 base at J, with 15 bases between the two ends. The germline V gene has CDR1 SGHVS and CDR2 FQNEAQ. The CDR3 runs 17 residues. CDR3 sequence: CASSLLFSGGTNEKLFF. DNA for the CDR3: TGTGCCAGCAGCTTGTTGTTTTCGGGGGGAACTAATGAAAAACTGTTTTTT.

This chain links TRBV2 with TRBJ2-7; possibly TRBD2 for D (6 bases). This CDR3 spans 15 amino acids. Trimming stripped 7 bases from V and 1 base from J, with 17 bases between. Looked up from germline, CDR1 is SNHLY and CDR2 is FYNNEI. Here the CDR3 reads CASTLGTALSYEQYF. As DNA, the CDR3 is TGTGCCAGCACCCTCGGGACTGCGTTATCCTACGAGCAGTACTTC.

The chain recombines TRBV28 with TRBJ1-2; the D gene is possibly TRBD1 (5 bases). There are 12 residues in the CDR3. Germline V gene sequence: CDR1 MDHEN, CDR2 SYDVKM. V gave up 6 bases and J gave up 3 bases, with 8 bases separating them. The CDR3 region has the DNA TGTGCCAGCAGAGGGGCGGACTATGGCTACACCTTC. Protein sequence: CASRGADYGYTF.

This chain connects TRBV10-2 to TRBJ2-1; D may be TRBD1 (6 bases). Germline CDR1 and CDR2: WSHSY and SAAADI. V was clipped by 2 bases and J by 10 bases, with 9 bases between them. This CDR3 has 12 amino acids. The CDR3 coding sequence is TGCGCCAGCAGTGAGAGACAGGCAGAGCAGTTCTTC. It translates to CASSERQAEQFF.

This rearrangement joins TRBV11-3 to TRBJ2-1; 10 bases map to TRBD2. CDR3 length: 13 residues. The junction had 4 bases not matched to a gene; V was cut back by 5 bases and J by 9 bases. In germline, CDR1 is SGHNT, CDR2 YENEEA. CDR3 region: CASSGGTSVEQFF. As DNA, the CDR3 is TGTGCCAGCAGCGGAGGGACTAGCGTTGAGCAGTTCTTC. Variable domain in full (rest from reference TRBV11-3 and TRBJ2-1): EAGVVQSPRYKIIEKKQPVAFWCNPISGHNTLYWYLQNLGQGPELLIRYENEEAVDDSQLPKDRFSAERLKGVDSTLKIQPAELGDSAVYLCASSGGTSVEQFFGPGTRLTVL.

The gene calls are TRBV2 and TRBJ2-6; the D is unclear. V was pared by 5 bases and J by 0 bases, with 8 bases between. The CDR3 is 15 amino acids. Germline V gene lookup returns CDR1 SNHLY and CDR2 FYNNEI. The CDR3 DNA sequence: TGTGCCAGCAGTCAAGAGAGCTCTGGGGCCAACGTCCTGACTTTC. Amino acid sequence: CASSQESSGANVLTF.

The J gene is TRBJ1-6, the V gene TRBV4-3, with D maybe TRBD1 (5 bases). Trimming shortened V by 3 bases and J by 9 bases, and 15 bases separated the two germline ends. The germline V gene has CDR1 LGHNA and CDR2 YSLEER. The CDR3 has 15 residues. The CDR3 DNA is TGCGCCAGCAGCCAGGCCCCTGGGGGGGTTTCACCCCTCCACTTT. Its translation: CASSQAPGGVSPLHF.

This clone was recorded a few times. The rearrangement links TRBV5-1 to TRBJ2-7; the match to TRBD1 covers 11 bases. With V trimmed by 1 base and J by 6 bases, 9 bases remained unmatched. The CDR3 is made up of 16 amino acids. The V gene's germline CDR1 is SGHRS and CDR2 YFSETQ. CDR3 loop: CASSLIGGQGASEQYF. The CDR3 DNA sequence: TGCGCCAGCAGCTTGATAGGTGGACAGGGGGCGTCCGAGCAGTACTTC.

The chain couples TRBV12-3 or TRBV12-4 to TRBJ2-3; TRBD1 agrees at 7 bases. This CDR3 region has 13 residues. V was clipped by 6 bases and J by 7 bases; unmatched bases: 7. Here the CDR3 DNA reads TGTGCCAGCAGACCGACAGGGCCCCATACGCAGTATTTT. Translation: CASRPTGPHTQYF.

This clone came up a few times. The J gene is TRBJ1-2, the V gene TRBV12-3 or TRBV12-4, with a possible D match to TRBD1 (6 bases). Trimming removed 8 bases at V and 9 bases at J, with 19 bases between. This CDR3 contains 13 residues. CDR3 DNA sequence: TGTGCCAGCTCAATGTCGGACAGAATAAGCTACACCTTC. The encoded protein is CASSMSDRISYTF.

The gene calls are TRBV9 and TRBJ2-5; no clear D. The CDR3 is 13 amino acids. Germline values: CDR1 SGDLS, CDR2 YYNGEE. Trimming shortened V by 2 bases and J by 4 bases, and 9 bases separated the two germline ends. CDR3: CASSVGVVETQYF. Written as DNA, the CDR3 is TGTGCCAGCAGCGTCGGAGTCGTAGAGACCCAGTACTTC.

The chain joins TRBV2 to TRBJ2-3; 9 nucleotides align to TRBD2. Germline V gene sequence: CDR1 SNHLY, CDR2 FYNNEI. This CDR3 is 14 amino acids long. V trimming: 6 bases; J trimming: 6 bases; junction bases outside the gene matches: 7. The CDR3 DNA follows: TGTGCCAGCAGCCGGGGACTAGCAGCCGATACGCAGTATTTT. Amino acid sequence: CASSRGLAADTQYF.

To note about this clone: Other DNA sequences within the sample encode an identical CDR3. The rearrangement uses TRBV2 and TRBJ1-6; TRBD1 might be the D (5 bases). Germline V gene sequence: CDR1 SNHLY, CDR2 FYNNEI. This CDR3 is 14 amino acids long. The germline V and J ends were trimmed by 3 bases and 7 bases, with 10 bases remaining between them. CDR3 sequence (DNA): TGTGCCAGCAGTGAGGCCAGGGTAAATTCACCCCTCCACTTT. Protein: CASSEARVNSPLHF.

The CDR3 loop reads CASRTGQGANQPQHF. For the CDR3, the DNA is TGTGCCAGCAGAACCGGACAGGGGGCGAATCAGCCCCAGCATTTT. The chain combines TRBV6-6 with TRBJ1-5; TRBD1 matches at 11 bases. This CDR3 has 15 amino acids. The germline V gene encodes CDR1 MNHNY and CDR2 SVGAGI (reference sequence). The junction had 5 bases not matched to a gene; V was cut back by 6 bases and J by 4 bases.

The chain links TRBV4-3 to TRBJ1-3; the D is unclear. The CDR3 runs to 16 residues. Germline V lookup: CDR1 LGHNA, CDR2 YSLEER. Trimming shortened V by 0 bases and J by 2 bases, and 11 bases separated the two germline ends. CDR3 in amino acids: CASSQDQPGTGNTIYF. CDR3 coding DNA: TGCGCCAGCAGCCAAGATCAGCCCGGGACTGGAAACACCATATATTTT.

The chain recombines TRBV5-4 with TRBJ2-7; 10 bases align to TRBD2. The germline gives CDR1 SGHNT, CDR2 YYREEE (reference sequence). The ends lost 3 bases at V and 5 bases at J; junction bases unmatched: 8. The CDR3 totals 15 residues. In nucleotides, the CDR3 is TGTGCCAGCAGCTCCCCAGCGGGAGGGAACCACGAGCAGTACTTC. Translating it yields CASSSPAGGNHEQYF.

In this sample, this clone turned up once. The CDR3 coding sequence is TGTGCCAGCAGCGAAGCGGGGATAGGTACGCAGTATTTT. It yields the protein CASSEAGIGTQYF. V usage is TRBV9 and J usage is TRBJ2-3, with 7 bases that match TRBD2. The germline V gene encodes CDR1 SGDLS and CDR2 YYNGEE. This CDR3 region has 13 residues. V lost 3 bases, J lost 8 bases, and 6 bases stayed unmatched. Using reference TRBV9 and TRBJ2-3 for the parts outside the CDR3, the full variable domain is DSGVTQTPKHLITATGQRVTLRCSPRSGDLSVYWYQQSLDQGLQFLIQYYNGEERAKGNILERFSAQQFPDLHSELNLSSLELGDSALYFCASSEAGIGTQYFGPGTRLTVL.

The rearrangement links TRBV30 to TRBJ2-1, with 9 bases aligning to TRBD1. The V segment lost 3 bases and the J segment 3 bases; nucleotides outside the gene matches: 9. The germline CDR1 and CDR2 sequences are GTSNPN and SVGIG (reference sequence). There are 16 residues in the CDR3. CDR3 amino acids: CAWSLGTGRIYNEQFF. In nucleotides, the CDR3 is TGTGCCTGGAGCCTAGGGACAGGGAGAATCTACAATGAGCAGTTCTTC. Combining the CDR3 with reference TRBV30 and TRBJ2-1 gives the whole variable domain SQTIHQWPATLVQPVGSPLSLECTVEGTSNPNLYWYRQAAGRGLQLLFYSVGIGQISSEVPQNLSASRPQDRQFILSSKKLLLSDSGFYLCAWSLGTGRIYNEQFFGPGTRLTVL.

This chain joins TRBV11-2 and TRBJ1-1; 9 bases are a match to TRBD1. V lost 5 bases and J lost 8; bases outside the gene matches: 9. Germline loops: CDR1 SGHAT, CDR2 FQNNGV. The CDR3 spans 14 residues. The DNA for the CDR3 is TGTGCCAGCAGCACGAGGGACAGGGAGACGGAAGCTTTCTTT. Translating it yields CASSTRDRETEAFF.

The CDR3 loop is CASSLSPGVNQPQHF. The CDR3 DNA sequence: TGTGCCAGCAGTTTATCCCCAGGGGTAAATCAGCCCCAGCATTTT. The V call is TRBV27, the J call TRBJ1-5, with D possibly being TRBD1 (6 bases). The CDR3 runs 15 residues. Germline V gene lookup returns CDR1 MNHEY and CDR2 SMNVEV (reference sequence). The V gene lost 0 bases and the J gene lost 4 bases, with 10 bases spanning the gap.

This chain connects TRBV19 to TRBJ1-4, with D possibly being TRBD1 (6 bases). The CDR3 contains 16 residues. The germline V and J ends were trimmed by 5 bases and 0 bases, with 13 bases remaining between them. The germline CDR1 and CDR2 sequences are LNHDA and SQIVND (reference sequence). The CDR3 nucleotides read TGTGCCAGTAGTCAAGACAGGCAAGCAACTAATGAAAAACTGTTTTTT. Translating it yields CASSQDRQATNEKLFF.

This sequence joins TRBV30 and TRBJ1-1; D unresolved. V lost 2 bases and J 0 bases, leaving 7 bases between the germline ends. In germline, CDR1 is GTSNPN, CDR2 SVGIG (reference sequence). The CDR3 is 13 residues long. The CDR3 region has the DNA TGTGCCTGGAGTTCGGGGATGAACACTGAAGCTTTCTTT. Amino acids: CAWSSGMNTEAFF. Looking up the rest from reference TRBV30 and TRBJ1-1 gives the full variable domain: SQTIHQWPATLVQPVGSPLSLECTVEGTSNPNLYWYRQAAGRGLQLLFYSVGIGQISSEVPQNLSASRPQDRQFILSSKKLLLSDSGFYLCAWSSGMNTEAFFGQGTRLTVV.